The sample holds one count of the clone carrying this TCR beta chain. Antigen unknown. Libraries were prepared by immunoSEQ multiplex PCR; TCRdb keeps only in-frame clonotypes and omits some of them. The table lists roughly 5,000 clones, 95% to 99% of them singletons, with around 0.5% in the top ten. Unmatched junction bases numbered 10, after V lost 0 bases and J lost 6 bases. The CDR3 covers 16 residues. CDR1 is LGHNA and CDR2 is YSLEER in the germline V gene. The data originate from a study of naive CD8 T cells in extremely preterm neonates. Findings and caveats of the study: Preterm infants showed shorter CDR3s, fewer N additions and less trimming than older groups.

The chain couples TRBV4-3 to TRBJ2-7, with 8 bases that match TRBD1. The sample consisted of naive CD8+ T cells from blood. This clonotype originated in a human donor in good health. CDR3 amino acids: CASSQEGTGGIGEQYF. The DNA for the CDR3 is TGCGCCAGCAGCCAAGAGGGCACAGGGGGTATTGGCGAGCAGTACTTC.